The T cell receptor (beta chain) under discussion was sequenced for a study of cytomegalovirus exposure and HLA in healthy donors. CDR1 LGHNA and CDR2 YSLEER come from the germline V gene. CDR3 length: 16 amino acids. With 0 bases clipped from V and 2 bases from J, the junction kept 7 bases outside the gene matches. The study ran its PCR with 60 Vbeta and 13 Jbeta primers. As originally analysed: An analysis that came later counted tens of millions of unique TCR beta chains, 10 million to 11 million shared. Produced via immunoSEQ multiplex PCR; TCRdb's table is partial and in-frame only. V and J calls and clone size are given by that table; D and trimming were obtained from the DNA. The sample has over 150,000 clones, over 65% seen once; the top ten hold 2.5% to 3.5%.

The sequencing input was PBMCs. This TCR derives from a woman aged 40 to 50 in good health and CMV-seropositive. The gene calls are TRBV4-3 and TRBJ2-7; the match to TRBD2 covers 7 bases. The CDR3 loop is CASSQERAGVPYEQYF. Here the CDR3 DNA reads TGCGCCAGCAGCCAAGAAAGGGCGGGGGTTCCCTACGAGCAGTACTTC.